These 21 T cell receptor beta chains were all obtained from the same sample, sequenced in a study of breast tumors, draining lymph nodes, adjacent tissues. Samples came from axillary lymph nodes draining the breast cancer. TCRdb re-called the multiplex PCR reads through MiXCR, storing one row per CDR3 protein. The data show 100,000 or so distinct CDR3 sequences, 21% seen once. The specimen was axillary lymph node tissue. The receptor source for this set is a female donor with breast cancer. Some clones in this sample may be carry-over from other donors' samples.

The chain employs TRBV24-1 and TRBJ1-6; perhaps TRBD1 as D (5 bases). Germline CDR1 KGHDR, CDR2 SFDVKD. The CDR3 length is 14 residues. With 6 bases removed from V and 7 bases from J, the gap between germline ends came to 12 bases. The CDR3 DNA is TGTGCCACCAGTTTGCCGGGACTAAATTCACCCCTCCACTTT. It is translated as CATSLPGLNSPLHF.

At least ten counts were recorded for this clonotype. The CDR3 DNA follows: TGTGCCAGCAGTCTACACCCTTTAAAACATAACTATGGCTACACCTTC. Protein product: CASSLHPLKHNYGYTF. The chain employs TRBV27 and TRBJ1-2; D gene uncertain. Trimming pared 5 bases from V and 1 base from J, leaving 17 bases between. The CDR3 runs to 16 residues. From germline, CDR1 is MNHEY and CDR2 SMNVEV (reference sequence).

This clonotype was observed a few times. This chain connects TRBV3-1 to TRBJ1-3, with no clear D. Germline lookup yields CDR1 LGHDT and CDR2 YNNKEL (reference sequence). The ends were cut back, 7 bases at V and 1 base at J, with 5 bases in the middle. The CDR3 is 12 amino acids. CDR3: CASTISGNTIYF. The CDR3 bases are TGTGCCAGCACAATATCTGGAAACACCATATATTTT.

This clonotype was seen repeatedly, ten times or more. V gene TRBV5-6 combines with J gene TRBJ1-2, with D perhaps TRBD1 (6 bases). V was cut by 1 base and J by 4 bases, with 14 bases left in between. CDR1 is SGHDT and CDR2 is YYEEEE in the germline V gene. The CDR3 runs to 15 residues. The CDR3 DNA is TGTGCCAGCAGCTTGCAGGGGCAGCTCGGCTATGGCTACACCTTC. It specifies CASSLQGQLGYGYTF.

Notes on this clonotype: Just one base apart from a much larger clone, this may be a read error. The chain carries TRBV19 and TRBJ2-2; TRBD1 is a possible D gene (6 bases). This CDR3 comprises 15 residues. The ends were cut back, 7 bases at V and 4 bases at J, with 16 bases in the middle. The germline V gene encodes CDR1 LNHDA and CDR2 SQIVND (reference sequence). CDR3 sequence (DNA): TGTGCCAGTACCTGGGCAGGGGATGGCACCGGGGAGCTGTTTTTT. Its translation: CASTWAGDGTGELFF.

This clonotype was observed many times. The V call is TRBV3-1, the J call TRBJ1-6, with a weak D call TRBD1 (6 bases). The CDR3 is made up of 16 amino acids. V shed 0 bases and J shed 7 bases, with 13 bases lying between them. Germline-derived CDR1 and CDR2 are LGHDT and YNNKEL (reference sequence). The CDR3 DNA is TGTGCCAGCAGCCAAGAGGGGGCAGGGGACAATTCACCCCTCCACTTT. Amino acid sequence: CASSQEGAGDNSPLHF.

This clonotype was found many times. The genes are TRBV6-5 and TRBJ2-7, with D maybe TRBD2 (7 bases). Per germline, CDR1 MNHEY and CDR2 SVGAGI. The V end was cut by 6 bases, the J end by 7 bases, with 22 bases between. The CDR3 extends over 15 amino acids. The CDR3 DNA follows: TGTGCCAGCAGCAAAGTGAGGGGGGGGGACAAAGAGCAGTACTTC. Amino acids: CASSKVRGGDKEQYF.

Many counts were recorded for this clonotype. The chain links TRBV5-7 to TRBJ2-1; D ambiguous. TRBV5-7 is an ORF; its function is uncertain. The V and J ends lost 3 bases and 0 bases respectively, with 10 bases between them. The CDR3 has 15 amino acids. CDR3 region: CASSWDSSSYNEQFF. The CDR3, as DNA: TGTGCCAGCAGCTGGGATTCAAGCTCCTACAATGAGCAGTTCTTC.

This clonotype was detected ten times or more. V and J are TRBV24-1 and TRBJ2-4; tentative D call: TRBD2 (6 bases). CDR3 length: 12 amino acids. Germline lookup yields CDR1 KGHDR and CDR2 SFDVKD. Trimming took 7 bases from V and 3 from J, leaving 6 bases between them. This chain's CDR3 is CATRDYKNIQYF. The CDR3 DNA sequence: TGTGCCACCAGGGACTACAAAAACATTCAGTACTTC.

The chain links TRBV2 to TRBJ2-4, with D perhaps assigned TRBD1 or TRBD2 (5 bases each). Trimming took 3 bases from V and 2 from J, leaving 17 bases between them. This CDR3 has 17 residues. The germline V gene encodes CDR1 SNHLY and CDR2 FYNNEI. The CDR3 here is CASSEGVGRGSKNIQYF. The CDR3 DNA sequence: TGTGCCAGCAGTGAGGGGGTGGGGCGCGGGTCCAAAAACATTCAGTACTTC.

About this clonotype: As the CDR3 is not closed by the conserved phenylalanine or tryptophan, this likely results from a read error. The chain combines TRBV20-1 with TRBJ2-7, with a tentative D call TRBD2 (6 bases). V lost 6 bases and J lost 2, with 14 bases in between. The CDR3 has 13 residues. Germline assignment: CDR1 DFQATT and CDR2 SNEGSKA (reference sequence). The CDR3 spells CSARRGFTYEQYL. The CDR3 coding sequence is TGCAGTGCGAGGCGGGGATTTACCTACGAGCAGTACTTG.

In this sample, this clonotype turned up once. One end of the junction varies from germline; a read error may be responsible. The gene calls are TRBV5-5 and TRBJ2-1; 10 positions match TRBD2. Per germline, CDR1 SGHKS and CDR2 YYEKEE (reference sequence). The length of the CDR3 is 15 residues. This chain's CDR3 is CASSLGPSGSGEQSF. CDR3 coding DNA: TGTGCCAGCAGCTTGGGGCCTAGCGGGAGTGGGGAACAGTCCTTC. Full variable domain (missing parts from reference TRBV5-5 and TRBJ2-1): DAGVTQSPTHLIKTRGQQVTLRCSPISGHKSVSWYQQVLGQGPQFIFQYYEKEERGRGNFPDRFSARQFPNYSSELNVNALLLGDSALYLCASSLGPSGSGEQSFGPGTRLTVL.

As concerns this clonotype: A much larger clone lies a single base off, so this may be a read error. This chain connects TRBV19 to TRBJ2-7, with D uncertain. The germline V gene has CDR1 LNHDA and CDR2 SQIVND (reference sequence). CDR3 length: 13 amino acids. Trimming pared 7 bases from V and 0 bases from J, leaving 10 bases between. The CDR3 coding sequence is TGTGCCAGTATGAGAGGCACCTCCTACGAGCAGTACTTC. Its protein is CASMRGTSYEQYF.

This clonotype was counted at least ten times. V and J are TRBV3-1 and TRBJ2-5, with D uncertain. Deletions cut 1 base from V and 3 bases from J, with 12 bases between. Germline V gives CDR1 LGHDT, CDR2 YNNKEL (reference sequence). The CDR3 sequence is 15 residues long. CDR3 protein: CASSQVYRDKETQYF. As DNA, the CDR3 is TGTGCCAGCAGCCAAGTTTACAGAGACAAAGAGACCCAGTACTTC.

The CDR3 region is CASSRTNLGEKLFF. In DNA, the CDR3 is TGTGCCAGCAGTAGGACCAATCTAGGGGAAAAACTGTTTTTT. The genes are TRBV28 and TRBJ1-4; D is undetermined. Germline V lookup: CDR1 MDHEN, CDR2 SYDVKM. CDR3 length: 14 amino acids. V dropped 5 bases and J dropped 8 bases, with 15 bases sitting between them.

This chain links TRBV7-9 with TRBJ2-1, with 14 bases identical to TRBD2. The V segment lost 5 bases and the J segment 12 bases; nucleotides outside the gene matches: 9. The CDR3 consists of 15 residues. From germline, CDR1 is SEHNR and CDR2 FQNEAQ (reference sequence). The CDR3 here is CASSRTSGGRPAQFF. The DNA for the CDR3 is TGTGCCAGCAGCCGGACTAGCGGGGGGAGACCTGCGCAGTTCTTC.

This clonotype occurred a few times. This chain connects TRBV28 to TRBJ2-7, with D uncertain. Looked up from germline, CDR1 is MDHEN and CDR2 is SYDVKM. This CDR3 is built from 13 residues. V gave up 6 bases and J gave up 5 bases, with 14 bases separating them. CDR3 loop: CASRLGSSNEQYF. DNA of the CDR3: TGTGCCAGCAGACTGGGCAGCTCAAACGAGCAGTACTTC.

This clonotype was counted a single time. The rearrangement joins TRBV6-5 to TRBJ2-5, with 8 bases fitting TRBD2. The CDR3 has 15 residues. V lost 2 bases and J lost 5; bases outside the gene matches: 7. Germline CDR1 MNHEY, CDR2 SVGAGI. The CDR3 loop is CASSYVAGGGETQYF. DNA of the CDR3: TGTGCCAGCAGTTACGTTGCGGGAGGCGGGGAGACCCAGTACTTC.

Worth noting for this clonotype: A read error may produce the germline difference seen at one junction end. This sequence joins TRBV5-1 and TRBJ2-1, with D possibly being TRBD1 (6 bases). The germline V gene has CDR1 SGHRS and CDR2 YFSETQ. The CDR3 is 12 amino acids. The CDR3 is CASSSQGCEQLF. In DNA form, the CDR3 reads TGCGCCAGCAGCTCACAGGGTTGTGAGCAGCTCTTC.

At least ten counts were recorded for this clonotype. CDR3 protein: CSAREELAGEQYF. CDR3 in DNA: TGCAGTGCTAGAGAGGAACTAGCGGGGGAGCAGTACTTC. This chain uses TRBV20-1 with TRBJ2-7; TRBD2 agrees at 10 bases. Germline V lookup: CDR1 DFQATT, CDR2 SNEGSKA (reference sequence). The junction had 3 bases not matched to a gene; V was cut back by 0 bases and J by 7 bases. The CDR3 extends over 13 amino acids.

The chain couples TRBV27 to TRBJ2-3; 7 positions match TRBD2. J gave up 2 bases and V 1 base, and 6 bases lay outside the gene matches. Germline values: CDR1 MNHEY, CDR2 SMNVEV (reference sequence). The CDR3 has 16 amino acids. The CDR3 DNA is TGTGCCAGCAGTTTATTTGGCGGGGGTTACACAGATACGCAGTATTTT. This sequence encodes CASSLFGGGYTDTQYF.